This T cell receptor beta chain was sequenced for a study of blood T cell repertoires in COVID-19. The overall study: Donors in the United States, Italy and Spain gave samples during acute or convalescent COVID-19. Nucleic acid was either cDNA or gDNA, and it came from T cells, B-cell-depleted T cells, or PBMCs.

Using immunoSEQ multiplex PCR, the repertoire was profiled, and TCRdb retains in-frame clones only, with some absent. The table has a few hundred thousand clones, 80% to 90% seen once; the top ten hold 1% to 1.3%. Cohorts were based on clinical histories the participants reported. This receptor was taken from a man aged 25-40 years who had recovered from COVID-19. Sequenced sample: PBMCs or T cells enriched from blood (not recorded which).

CDR3 residues: CASGDPRAGGGYTF. In DNA, the CDR3 is TGTGCCAGCGGGGACCCTCGGGCAGGGGGTGGCTACACCTTC. The J gene is TRBJ1-2, the V gene TRBV2, with 7 nucleotides matching TRBD1. V lost 8 bases to trimming and J lost 7 bases; unmatched junction nucleotides: 13. Per the germline V gene, CDR1 is SNHLY and CDR2 is FYNNEI. CDR3 length: 14 amino acids.